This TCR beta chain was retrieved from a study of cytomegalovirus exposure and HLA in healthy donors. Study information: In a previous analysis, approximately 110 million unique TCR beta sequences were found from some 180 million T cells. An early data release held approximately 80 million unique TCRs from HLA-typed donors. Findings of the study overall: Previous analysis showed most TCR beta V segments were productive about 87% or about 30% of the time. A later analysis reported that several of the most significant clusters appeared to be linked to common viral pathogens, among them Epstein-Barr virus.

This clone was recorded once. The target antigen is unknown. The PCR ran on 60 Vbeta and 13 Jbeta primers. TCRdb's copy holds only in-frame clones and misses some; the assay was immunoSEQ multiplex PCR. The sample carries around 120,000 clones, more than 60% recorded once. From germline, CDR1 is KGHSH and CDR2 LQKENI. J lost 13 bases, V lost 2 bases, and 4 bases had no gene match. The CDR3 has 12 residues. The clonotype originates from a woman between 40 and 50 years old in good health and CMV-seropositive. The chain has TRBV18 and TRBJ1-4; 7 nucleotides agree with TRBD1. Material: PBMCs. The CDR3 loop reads CASSPGQVGLFF. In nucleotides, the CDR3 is TGTGCCAGCTCACCAGGACAGGTCGGACTGTTTTTT.